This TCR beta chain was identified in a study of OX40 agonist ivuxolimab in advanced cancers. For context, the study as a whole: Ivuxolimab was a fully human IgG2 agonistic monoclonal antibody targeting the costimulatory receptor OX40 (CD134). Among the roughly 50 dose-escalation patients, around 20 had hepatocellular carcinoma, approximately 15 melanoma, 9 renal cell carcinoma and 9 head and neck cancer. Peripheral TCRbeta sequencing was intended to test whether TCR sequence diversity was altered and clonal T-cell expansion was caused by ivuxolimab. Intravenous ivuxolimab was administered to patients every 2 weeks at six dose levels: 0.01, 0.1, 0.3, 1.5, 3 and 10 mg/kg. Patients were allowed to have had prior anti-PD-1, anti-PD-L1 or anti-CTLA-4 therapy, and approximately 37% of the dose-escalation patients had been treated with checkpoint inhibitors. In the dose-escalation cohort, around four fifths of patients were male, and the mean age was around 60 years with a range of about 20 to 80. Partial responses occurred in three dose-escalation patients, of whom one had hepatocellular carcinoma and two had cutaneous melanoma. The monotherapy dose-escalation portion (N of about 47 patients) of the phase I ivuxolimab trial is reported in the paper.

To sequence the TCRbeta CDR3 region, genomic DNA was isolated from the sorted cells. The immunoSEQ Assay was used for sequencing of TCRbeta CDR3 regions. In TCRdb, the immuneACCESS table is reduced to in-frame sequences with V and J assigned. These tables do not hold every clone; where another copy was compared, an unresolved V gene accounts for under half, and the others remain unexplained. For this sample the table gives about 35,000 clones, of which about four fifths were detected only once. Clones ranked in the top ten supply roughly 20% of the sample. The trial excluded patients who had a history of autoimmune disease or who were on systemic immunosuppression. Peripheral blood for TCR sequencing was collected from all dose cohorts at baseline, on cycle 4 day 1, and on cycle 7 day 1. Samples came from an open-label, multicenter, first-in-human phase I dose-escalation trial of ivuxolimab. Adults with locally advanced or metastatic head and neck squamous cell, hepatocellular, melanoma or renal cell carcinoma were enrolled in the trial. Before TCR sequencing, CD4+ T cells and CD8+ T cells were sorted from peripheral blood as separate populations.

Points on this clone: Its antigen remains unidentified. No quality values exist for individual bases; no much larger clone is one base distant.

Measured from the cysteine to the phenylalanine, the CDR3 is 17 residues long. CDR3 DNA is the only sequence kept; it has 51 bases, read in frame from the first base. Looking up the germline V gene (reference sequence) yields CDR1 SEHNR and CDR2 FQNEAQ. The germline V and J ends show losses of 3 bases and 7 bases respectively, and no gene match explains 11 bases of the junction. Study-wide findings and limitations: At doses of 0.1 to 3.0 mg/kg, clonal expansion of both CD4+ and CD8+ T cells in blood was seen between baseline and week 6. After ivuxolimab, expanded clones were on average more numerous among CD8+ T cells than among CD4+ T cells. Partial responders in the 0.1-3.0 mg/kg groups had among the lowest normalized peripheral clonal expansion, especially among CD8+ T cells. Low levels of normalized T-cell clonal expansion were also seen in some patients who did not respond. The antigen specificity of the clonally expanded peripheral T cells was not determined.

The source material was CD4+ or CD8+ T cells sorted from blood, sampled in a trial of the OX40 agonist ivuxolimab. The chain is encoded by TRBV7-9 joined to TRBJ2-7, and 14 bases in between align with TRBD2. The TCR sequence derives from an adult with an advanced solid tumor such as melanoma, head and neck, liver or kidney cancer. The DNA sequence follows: TGTGCCAGCAGCTTTCCGGGACTAGCGGGAGATAGATGGGAGCAGTACTTC. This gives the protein CASSFPGLAGDRWEQYF.